The 29 T cell receptor beta chains in this list originate from one sample, sequenced in a study of HIV-infected patients and healthy controls. TCRdb re-called the 5' RACE reads through MiXCR, storing one row per CDR3 protein. The sample contains around 67,000 distinct CDR3 sequences, about 17% of which appear only once. The source material was CD4+ T cells from blood. Receptor source: a human donor in good health.

CDR3 sequence reads: CASSYPTTGSTDTQYF. In nucleotides, the CDR3 is TGTGCCAGCAGTTACCCAACTACCGGGAGCACAGATACGCAGTATTTT. V gene TRBV6-2 or TRBV6-3 combines with J gene TRBJ2-3; D gene uncertain. Trimming pared 2 bases from V and 0 bases from J, leaving 12 bases between. The CDR3 has 16 residues. Germline CDR1 is MNHEY and CDR2 is SVGEGT.

This clonotype came up many times. The chain uses TRBV18 and TRBJ1-5, with 9 bases matching TRBD1. J lost 2 bases, V lost 1 base, and 6 bases had no gene match. The germline V gene has CDR1 KGHSH and CDR2 LQKENI. The CDR3 spans 17 residues. CDR3 sequence (DNA): TGTGCCAGCTCACCACGGACAGGGGTCGAGGGCAATCAGCCCCAGCATTTT. Its protein product is CASSPRTGVEGNQPQHF.

The rearrangement uses TRBV18 and TRBJ1-1; no definite D call. V lost 6 bases and J lost 0, with 8 bases in between. Germline-derived CDR1 and CDR2 are KGHSH and LQKENI. The CDR3 is made up of 13 amino acids. CDR3 bases: TGTGCCAGCTCCCCTTCCTTGAACACTGAAGCTTTCTTT. Protein sequence: CASSPSLNTEAFF.

The chain joins TRBV7-8 to TRBJ1-4; D possibly corresponds to TRBD1 (6 bases). Germline CDR1 SGHVS, CDR2 FQNEAQ. The CDR3 contains 17 residues. V dropped 3 bases and J dropped 4 bases, with 18 bases sitting between them. The CDR3 DNA sequence: TGTGCCAGCAGCTTTGTGCTCCCAGGGGCGGGTAATGAAAAACTGTTTTTT. It encodes CASSFVLPGAGNEKLFF.

A few counts support this clonotype. The chain recombines TRBV6-2 or TRBV6-3 with TRBJ1-5; D remains unclear. There are 13 residues in the CDR3. Trimming removed 1 base from V and 4 bases from J, with 5 bases in between. CDR1 MNHEY and CDR2 SVGEGT come from the germline V gene. The CDR3 here is CASSYFTNQPQHF. CDR3 nucleotide sequence: TGTGCCAGCAGTTACTTCACAAATCAGCCCCAGCATTTT.

This sequence joins TRBV20-1 and TRBJ2-1, with 13 bases matching TRBD2. With 6 bases clipped from V and 7 bases from J, the junction kept 9 bases outside the gene matches. The CDR3 is 15 residues long. Germline V lookup: CDR1 DFQATT, CDR2 SNEGSKA (reference sequence). CDR3 amino acids: CSAPKGTSGENEQFF. The CDR3 nucleotides read TGCAGTGCCCCAAAAGGGACTAGCGGGGAAAATGAGCAGTTCTTC.

This chain connects TRBV7-2 to TRBJ1-1; perhaps TRBD1 as D (5 bases). V lost 5 bases and J lost 2, with 18 bases in between. Germline values: CDR1 SGHTA, CDR2 FQGNSA. The CDR3 runs 16 residues. The CDR3 reads CASSPLGVQTNTEAFF. The CDR3, as DNA: TGTGCCAGCAGCCCCCTGGGGGTTCAAACCAACACTGAAGCTTTCTTT.

This clonotype was recorded a few times. The rearrangement uses TRBV24-1 and TRBJ2-3; maybe TRBD1 (6 bases). The V end was cut by 8 bases, the J end by 5 bases, with 7 bases between. The CDR3 runs to 11 residues. CDR1 and CDR2 (germline): KGHDR, SFDVKD. The CDR3 coding sequence is TGTGCCACCAAACAGGGAGATACGCAGTATTTT. Translation: CATKQGDTQYF.

This chain links TRBV12-5 with TRBJ2-7; a weak D match, TRBD2 (5 bases). Trimming stripped 6 bases from V and 6 bases from J, with 9 bases between. Germline V CDR1 and CDR2: LGHNT, FRNRAP. The CDR3 contains 11 residues. The CDR3 DNA reads TGTGCTAGTGGCCCGGGAAGCGAGCAGTACTTC. As protein: CASGPGSEQYF. Together with reference TRBV12-5 and TRBJ2-7, the CDR3 gives the full variable domain: DARVTQTPRHKVTEMGQEVTMRCQPILGHNTVFWYRQTMMQGLELLAYFRNRAPLDDSGMPKDRFSAEMPDATLATLKIQPSEPRDSAVYFCASGPGSEQYFGPGTRLTVT.

This clonotype was picked up a small number of times. CDR3 in amino acids: CASSFGGMSSYNEQFF. The CDR3 nucleotides are TGTGCCAGCAGCTTCGGTGGCATGTCATCCTACAATGAGCAGTTCTTC. The V and J genes are TRBV7-2 and TRBJ2-1; D remains ambiguous. The CDR3 is made up of 16 amino acids. The germline CDR1 and CDR2 sequences are SGHTA and FQGNSA. Trimming took 3 bases from V and 1 from J, leaving 13 bases between them.

This chain uses TRBV30 with TRBJ1-1; the D gene is possibly TRBD1 (5 bases). The CDR3 is made up of 12 amino acids. Trimming pared 2 bases from V and 6 bases from J, leaving 10 bases between. Germline-derived CDR1 and CDR2 are GTSNPN and SVGIG (reference sequence). CDR3 DNA: TGTGCCTGGAGTAGGGCGGGGCCTGAAGCTTTCTTT. This encodes CAWSRAGPEAFF.

This clonotype was seen many times. This rearrangement joins TRBV19 to TRBJ1-4; no reliable D call. Trimming pared 5 bases from V and 0 bases from J, leaving 10 bases between. CDR3 length: 15 residues. Germline CDR1 reads LNHDA; CDR2 reads SQIVND (reference sequence). CDR3 bases: TGTGCCAGTAGTTTATCATTGGCAACTAATGAAAAACTGTTTTTT. Protein sequence: CASSLSLATNEKLFF.

The sample holds a few counts of this clonotype. CDR3 DNA sequence: TGTGCCAGCAGTTACGATGGGGAGGCGAACACTGAAGCTTTCTTT. Translated, it gives CASSYDGEANTEAFF. The chain links TRBV6-5 to TRBJ1-1; no clear D gene. V lost 2 bases to trimming and J lost 1 base, with 11 bases between them. Per the germline V gene, CDR1 is MNHEY and CDR2 is SVGAGI. CDR3 size: 15 residues.

In regard to this clonotype: A junction end diverges from the germline sequence, so it may reflect a read error. The rearrangement joins TRBV7-2 to TRBJ1-5; D is undetermined. In germline, CDR1 is SGHTA, CDR2 FQGNSA. The CDR3 runs to 14 residues. CDR3 sequence reads: CASSPYMGNQPQHF. The DNA of the CDR3 is TGTGCTAGCAGCCCATACATGGGTAATCAGCCCCAGCATTTT.

The J gene is TRBJ1-1, the V gene TRBV6-2 or TRBV6-3, with TRBD1 matching over 10 bases. The V gene's germline CDR1 is MNHEY and CDR2 SVGEGT. The CDR3 has 17 amino acids. The V segment lost 2 bases and the J segment 3 bases; nucleotides outside the gene matches: 9. Here the CDR3 DNA reads TGTGCCAGCAGTTACGCCGGGGACAGGGGATTTGACACTGAAGCTTTCTTT. Its protein is CASSYAGDRGFDTEAFF.

The J gene is TRBJ2-1, the V gene TRBV6-6; 7 nucleotides line up with TRBD1. Germline values: CDR1 MNHNY, CDR2 SVGAGI (reference sequence). Trimming cost V 6 bases and J 7 bases; bases outside gene matches: 6. The CDR3 runs to 13 residues. This CDR3 is CASRQGSGNEQFF. The CDR3 DNA is TGTGCCAGCAGACAGGGGTCGGGAAATGAGCAGTTCTTC.

This clonotype was picked up many times. The chain combines TRBV5-1 with TRBJ1-1, with 7 bases lining up with TRBD1. With 3 bases clipped from V and 2 bases from J, the junction kept 7 bases outside the gene matches. CDR1 is SGHRS, CDR2 YFSETQ, per germline. The CDR3 is 15 residues long. CDR3 sequence (DNA): TGCGCCAGCAGCTCCCCCGGGACAGACAACACTGAAGCTTTCTTT. As protein: CASSSPGTDNTEAFF.

This clonotype was seen many times. The CDR3 spells CASSLGQLGSYNEQFF. In DNA, the CDR3 is TGTGCCAGCAGCTTAGGGCAGTTGGGGTCCTACAATGAGCAGTTCTTC. The chain links TRBV11-3 to TRBJ2-1; D not certain. Germline CDR1 reads SGHNT; CDR2 reads YENEEA. Deletions cut 1 base from V and 1 base from J, with 11 bases between. The CDR3 extends over 16 amino acids.

The V gene is TRBV11-2, the J gene TRBJ1-2; TRBD1 agrees at 8 bases. The CDR3 is 13 amino acids. Germline V gives CDR1 SGHAT, CDR2 FQNNGV. V lost 6 bases and J lost 7; bases outside the gene matches: 7. CDR3: CASSLRGRGGYTF. CDR3 sequence (DNA): TGTGCCAGCAGTCTCAGGGGGCGCGGTGGCTACACCTTC.

This clonotype showed up just a few times. This rearrangement joins TRBV28 to TRBJ2-1, with D unresolved. The CDR3 is 19 residues long. CDR1 MDHEN and CDR2 SYDVKM come from the germline V gene. Trimming took 5 bases from V and 0 from J, leaving 23 bases between them. CDR3 sequence: CASSPHPSGTRSSYNEQFF. In DNA, the CDR3 is TGTGCCAGCAGTCCCCATCCCTCCGGAACGAGGAGCTCCTACAATGAGCAGTTCTTC.

V is TRBV5-1 and J is TRBJ2-2; either TRBD1 or TRBD2 may fit D (5 bases each). The V end lost 0 bases, the J end lost 7 bases, and 13 bases lay between the germline ends. The CDR3 length is 15 residues. The germline CDR1 and CDR2 sequences are SGHRS and YFSETQ. The CDR3 spells CASSLVGTEIGELFF. CDR3 DNA sequence: TGCGCCAGCAGCTTGGTCGGGACCGAAATCGGGGAGCTGTTTTTT.

This clonotype occurred a few times. This sequence joins TRBV4-1 and TRBJ2-1; the match to TRBD2 covers 9 bases. Germline trimming cut 0 bases from V and 12 bases from J; bases unmatched to any gene: 6. The germline CDR1 and CDR2 sequences are MGHRA and YSYEKL. The CDR3 contains 14 residues. CDR3 protein: CASSQEGGGAGQFF. The CDR3 DNA follows: TGCGCCAGCAGCCAAGAAGGCGGGGGGGCCGGGCAGTTCTTC.

The chain is built from TRBV6-5 and TRBJ2-7; 7 bases are a match to TRBD1. V shed 6 bases and J 1 base; nucleotides not matched to a gene: 6. This CDR3 has 14 amino acids. The germline V gene encodes CDR1 MNHEY and CDR2 SVGAGI. In DNA, the CDR3 is TGTGCCAGCAGACCGGGACAGCCTTCCTACGAGCAGTACTTC. Translating it yields CASRPGQPSYEQYF.

This clonotype was seen more than once but under ten times. This rearrangement joins TRBV14 to TRBJ2-7, with no clear D. The CDR3 is 12 residues long. Trimming shortened V by 4 bases and J by 3 bases, and 7 bases separated the two germline ends. Germline V gives CDR1 SGHDN, CDR2 FVKESK. The CDR3 region has the DNA TGTGCCAGCAGCCCCGCCAACTACGAGCAGTACTTC. The encoded protein is CASSPANYEQYF.

The V gene is TRBV7-2, the J gene TRBJ1-2; TRBD1 matches at 8 bases. The CDR3 loop spans 11 amino acids. Germline CDR1 SGHTA, CDR2 FQGNSA. V lost 7 bases to trimming and J lost 14 bases; unmatched junction nucleotides: 9. The CDR3 loop reads CASTDWTGLTF. CDR3 nucleotides: TGTGCCAGCACCGACTGGACAGGGCTTACCTTC.

This clonotype was picked up a small number of times. The rearrangement links TRBV6-2 or TRBV6-3 to TRBJ2-5; TRBD1 aligns across 9 bases. The germline V gene has CDR1 MNHEY and CDR2 SVGEGT. CDR3 length equals 14 residues. J lost 4 bases, V lost 7 bases, and 7 bases had no gene match. The CDR3 DNA follows: TGTGCCAGCACCGGACAGGGGAAGGGAGAGACCCAGTACTTC. Protein: CASTGQGKGETQYF.

This sequence joins TRBV7-8 and TRBJ1-5; D unclear. From germline, CDR1 is SGHVS and CDR2 FQNEAQ. Trimming pared 5 bases from V and 6 bases from J, leaving 11 bases between. There are 13 residues in the CDR3. DNA of the CDR3: TGTGCCAGCAGCAAGGAGACCGTTCAGCCCCAGCATTTT. Translation: CASSKETVQPQHF.

This clonotype was counted ten times or more. The chain is built from TRBV20-1 and TRBJ2-2; a weak D match, TRBD2 (5 bases). The CDR3 has 12 residues. Deletions cut 3 bases from V and 6 bases from J, with 8 bases between. Germline CDR1 DFQATT, CDR2 SNEGSKA (reference sequence). This CDR3 is CSASGSPGELFF. CDR3 nucleotides: TGCAGTGCTAGTGGGAGCCCCGGGGAGCTGTTTTTT.

This clonotype was picked up many times. The rearrangement links TRBV9 to TRBJ2-3; 7 bases fit TRBD1. The CDR3 runs 18 residues. CDR1 is SGDLS and CDR2 is YYNGEE in the germline V gene. V dropped 4 bases and J dropped 4; count of bases not matched to a gene: 18. The CDR3 loop is CASSRRPLTGPTPDTQYF. The CDR3 nucleotides are TGTGCCAGCAGCAGAAGGCCGTTGACAGGGCCCACCCCAGATACGCAGTATTTT.